This TCR beta chain appears in the sequencing data of a study of blood T cell repertoires in COVID-19. Study-wide background: T cells, B-cell-depleted T cells, or PBMCs provided the cDNA or gDNA that served as material.

CDR3 length equals 13 residues. The germline gives CDR1 SGHNT, CDR2 YENEEA. The germline V and J ends were trimmed by 3 bases and 7 bases, with 10 bases remaining between them. Method: immunoSEQ multiplex PCR; TCRdb's copy keeps in-frame clones and lacks some. Altogether around 250,000 clones are present, 88% being singletons, with the ten largest covering over 2.5%. The TCR sequence derives from a woman aged 40 to 50 who had been exposed to COVID-19. The sequenced material came from PBMCs or T cells enriched from blood (not recorded which). The genes are TRBV11-3 and TRBJ2-1; D ambiguous. Here the CDR3 reads CASSFRTKNEQFF. The CDR3 coding sequence is TGTGCCAGCAGCTTTAGAACTAAGAATGAGCAGTTCTTC.